One sample yielded the 20 T cell receptor beta chains listed below, sequenced in a study of breast tumors, draining lymph nodes, adjacent tissues. The lymph nodes were axillary draining lymph nodes from breast cancer patients. TCRdb used MiXCR to reprocess the multiplex PCR reads, holding one entry per CDR3 protein. Among 200,000 or so distinct CDR3 sequences, roughly 31% were seen once, and the ten largest hold roughly 4%. The specimen sequenced was axillary lymph node tissue. The receptors here all came from a female donor with breast cancer. Some clones in this sample may be carry-over from other donors' samples.

Details on this clonotype: A read error may be the cause here, since a much bigger clone is one base away. This chain links TRBV24-1 with TRBJ2-3; 9 bases map to TRBD2. Trimming took 3 bases from V and 8 from J; bases not matched to a gene: 11. The CDR3 runs 16 residues. Germline V gene data show CDR1 as KGHDR and CDR2 as SFDVKD. CDR3 sequence (DNA): TGTGCCACCAGTGATGCCTCTAGCGGCGGGGGGGGTACGCAGTATTTT. Translated, it gives CATSDASSGGGGTQYF.

This clonotype was picked up many times. The V gene is TRBV5-8, the J gene TRBJ1-1, with 7 bases fitting TRBD1. Looked up from germline, CDR1 is SGHTS and CDR2 is YDEGEE. The CDR3 has 13 residues. J lost 8 bases, V lost 0 bases, and 4 bases had no gene match. The DNA for the CDR3 is TGTGCCAGCAGCTTGGGACAGGGAGCGGAAGCTTTCTTT. Protein product: CASSLGQGAEAFF.

This clonotype was recorded once. The V call is TRBV7-9, the J call TRBJ1-1; the D gene is possibly TRBD1 (5 bases). V lost 5 bases and J lost 7, with 8 bases in between. Per germline, CDR1 SEHNR and CDR2 FQNEAQ (reference sequence). CDR3 length: 11 residues. The CDR3 sequence is CASSRDFEAFF. The CDR3 DNA reads TGTGCCAGCAGCCGGGACTTTGAAGCTTTCTTT.

This clonotype has a count of ten or more. The chain has TRBV30 and TRBJ2-1; 14 nucleotides line up with TRBD2. With V trimmed by 1 base and J by 9 bases, 2 bases remained unmatched. This CDR3 is 14 amino acids long. Per the germline V gene, CDR1 is GTSNPN and CDR2 is SVGIG (reference sequence). The CDR3 loop reads CAWSEGLAGAEQFF. The DNA for the CDR3 is TGTGCCTGGAGTGAGGGACTAGCGGGAGCTGAGCAGTTCTTC.

Note on this clonotype: A read error is possible here, since a much larger clone lies one base away. The V gene is TRBV19, the J gene TRBJ2-1, with D possibly being TRBD2 (6 bases). Germline V CDR1 and CDR2: LNHDA, SQIVND (reference sequence). CDR3 length: 16 residues. V dropped 5 bases and J dropped 7 bases, with 21 bases sitting between them. The CDR3 nucleotides are TGTGCCAGTAGTGTGAATGGCGGGATAATAGTGAATGAGCAGTTCTTC. Its protein is CASSVNGGIIVNEQFF.

The CDR3 region is CASSFISGRDSTDTQYF. The DNA of the CDR3 is TGTGCCAGCAGTTTCATTAGCGGGAGGGATAGCACAGATACGCAGTATTTT. This chain uses TRBV6-5 with TRBJ2-3; 11 nucleotides agree with TRBD2. J lost 0 bases, V lost 4 bases, and 6 bases had no gene match. The germline V gene has CDR1 MNHEY and CDR2 SVGAGI. This CDR3 is 17 amino acids long.

This clonotype showed up many times. This chain joins TRBV9 and TRBJ2-3, with D possibly matching TRBD2 (6 bases). Between the trimmed V and J ends, which lost 4 bases and 0 bases, there was a span of 15 bases. From germline, CDR1 is SGDLS and CDR2 YYNGEE. CDR3 length: 16 residues. CDR3 DNA sequence: TGTGCCAGCAGCACCCGGAGGGCCGGAAGCACAGATACGCAGTATTTT. Translating it yields CASSTRRAGSTDTQYF.

This clonotype was counted only a few times. This may stem from a read error, because a much larger clone lies one nucleotide away. The genes are TRBV6-6 and TRBJ2-7; D is unclear. The CDR3 covers 12 residues. The germline V gene encodes CDR1 MNHNY and CDR2 SVGAGI (reference sequence). The ends were cut back, 6 bases at V and 3 bases at J, with 9 bases in the middle. The CDR3 reads CASRRPNYEQYF. CDR3 bases: TGTGCCAGCAGACGACCAAACTACGAGCAGTACTTC.

This clonotype has a count of ten or more. The genes are TRBV19 and TRBJ1-2; 10 nucleotides line up with TRBD1. The V gene's germline CDR1 is LNHDA and CDR2 SQIVND (reference sequence). Unmatched junction bases numbered 2, after V lost 6 bases and J lost 4 bases. CDR3 length: 13 residues. As DNA, the CDR3 is TGTGCCAGTAGAGGACAGGGGGTCTATGGCTACACCTTC. The encoded protein is CASRGQGVYGYTF.

For this clonotype: Just one base apart from a much larger clone, this may be a read error. The chain recombines TRBV6-2 or TRBV6-3 with TRBJ2-2; D may correspond to TRBD1 or TRBD2 (5 bases each). The CDR3 is 15 amino acids. Germline V gene sequence: CDR1 MNHEY, CDR2 SVGEGT. The CDR3 protein is CASSYQGVRIGEPFF. CDR3 bases: TGTGCCAGCAGTTACCAGGGTGTGAGAATAGGGGAGCCGTTTTTT.

This clonotype was counted at least ten times. In DNA, the CDR3 is TGCGCCAGCAGCTTGGCGGCTAGCGGTGGGACCCAGTACTTC. Translated: CASSLAASGGTQYF. V gene TRBV5-1 combines with J gene TRBJ2-5, with TRBD2 matching over 7 bases. The CDR3 covers 14 residues. Per the germline V gene, CDR1 is SGHRS and CDR2 is YFSETQ. The J segment lost 7 bases and the V segment lost 0 bases, leaving 6 bases of the junction unmatched.

J is TRBJ2-7 and V is TRBV2; D gene ambiguous. From germline, CDR1 is SNHLY and CDR2 FYNNEI. Trimming took 7 bases from V and 2 from J, leaving 9 bases between them. The CDR3 spans 12 residues. This CDR3 reads CASKPDTYEQYF. Here the CDR3 DNA reads TGTGCCAGCAAGCCAGACACCTACGAGCAGTACTTC.

In this sample, this clonotype turned up many times. The rearrangement links TRBV2 to TRBJ1-2; D remains unclear. V was cut by 7 bases and J by 6 bases, with 18 bases left in between. The germline V gene has CDR1 SNHLY and CDR2 FYNNEI. The CDR3 consists of 14 residues. CDR3 sequence (DNA): TGTGCCAGCACCTATGAGTGGGGAAGGGATGGCTACACCTTC. As protein: CASTYEWGRDGYTF. The variable domain in full, completed from reference TRBV2 and TRBJ1-2, reads EPEVTQTPSHQVTQMGQEVILRCVPISNHLYFYWYRQILGQKVEFLVSFYNNEISEKSEIFDDQFSVERPDGSNFTLKIRSTKLEDSAMYFCASTYEWGRDGYTFGSGTRLTVV.

The rearrangement joins TRBV5-1 to TRBJ1-2; weak D call: TRBD1 (6 bases). Trimming shortened V by 2 bases and J by 6 bases, and 11 bases separated the two germline ends. CDR1 SGHRS and CDR2 YFSETQ come from the germline V gene. CDR3 size: 13 residues. The CDR3 protein is CASSLQGAHGYTF. The CDR3, as DNA: TGCGCCAGCAGCTTACAGGGCGCCCATGGCTACACCTTC.

The chain joins TRBV20-1 to TRBJ1-1; D remains unclear. Per germline, CDR1 DFQATT and CDR2 SNEGSKA (reference sequence). There are 12 residues in the CDR3. V dropped 2 bases and J dropped 2 bases, with 6 bases sitting between them. The DNA of the CDR3 is TGCAGTGCTAGACCAGGCAACACTGAAGCTTTCTTT. Its protein product is CSARPGNTEAFF.

Points on this clonotype: Possible read error: a much larger clone is one base away. This sequence joins TRBV12-3 or TRBV12-4 and TRBJ2-7; D unclear. The CDR3 spans 12 residues. V lost 5 bases, J lost 7 bases, and 12 bases lay in between. CDR3 loop: CASSSDGFEQYF. DNA of the CDR3: TGTGCCAGCAGTAGCGACGGGTTTGAGCAGTACTTC.

About this clonotype itself: Being one base from a much bigger clone, this may be a read error. This chain joins TRBV20-1 and TRBJ2-7, with D possibly TRBD2 on 6 matching bases. Germline V gene sequence: CDR1 DFQATT, CDR2 SNEGSKA (reference sequence). This CDR3 contains 16 residues. The V end was cut by 1 base, the J end by 2 bases, with 18 bases between. For the CDR3, the DNA is TGCAGTGCTAGAGGAACCCCAGGGAGGACCGCCTACGAGCAGTACTTC. Translating it yields CSARGTPGRTAYEQYF.

In its sample, this clonotype was seen many times. The CDR3 DNA follows: TGTGCCAGCAGCCAGCGGGACAGGCATTCTCACGAGCAGTACTTC. Residues: CASSQRDRHSHEQYF. The gene calls are TRBV3-1 and TRBJ2-7; 8 nucleotides agree with TRBD1. J lost 5 bases, V lost 3 bases, and 9 bases had no gene match. The V gene's germline CDR1 is LGHDT and CDR2 YNNKEL (reference sequence). This CDR3 region has 15 residues.

This clonotype was seen ten or more times. V gene TRBV28 combines with J gene TRBJ1-3, with D unclear. This CDR3 has 11 residues. Trimming pared 10 bases from V and 4 bases from J, leaving 8 bases between. Germline V CDR1 and CDR2: MDHEN, SYDVKM. CDR3 nucleotide sequence: TGTGCCACCCGACCCGGAAACACCATATATTTT. Translation gives CATRPGNTIYF.

V gene TRBV15 combines with J gene TRBJ2-1, with 13 bases identical to TRBD2. J gave up 3 bases and V 2 bases, and 4 bases lay outside the gene matches. The CDR3 consists of 17 residues. Germline V gene sequence: CDR1 LNHNV, CDR2 YYDKDF (reference sequence). The CDR3 DNA sequence: TGTGCCACCAGCAGACAGGGACTAGCGGGGCACTACAATGAGCAGTTCTTC. This translates into CATSRQGLAGHYNEQFF.